The 8 T cell receptor beta chains below all came from one sample that was sequenced in a study of T cell responses to AZD1222 COVID-19 vaccine. The table came from immunoSEQ multiplex PCR; TCRdb's copy has only in-frame clones and leaves some out. The repertoire holds over 150,000 clones, with roughly nine tenths as singletons. The sequenced sample was peripheral blood, obtained on day 0 of AZD1222 vaccination. The source of these receptors is an adult in good health.

This clone was seen only a few times. The gene calls are TRBV5-1 and TRBJ1-4, with 7 positions matching TRBD1. Germline trimming cut 0 bases from V and 8 bases from J; bases unmatched to any gene: 7. The length of the CDR3 is 15 residues. The V gene's germline CDR1 is SGHRS and CDR2 YFSETQ. For the CDR3, the DNA is TGCGCCAGCAGCTTGGAAGGGGGCGTCGGAGAAAAACTGTTTTTT. Translated: CASSLEGGVGEKLFF.

The V call is TRBV28, the J call TRBJ1-4; no clear D gene. Germline V gene sequence: CDR1 MDHEN, CDR2 SYDVKM. The CDR3 consists of 13 residues. V was trimmed by 11 bases and J by 7 bases, leaving 17 bases between them. CDR3 protein: CACRSLGSEKLFF. CDR3 bases: TGTGCCTGCCGGTCCCTTGGTTCTGAAAAACTGTTTTTT. Full variable domain (outside the CDR3, taken from reference TRBV28 and TRBJ1-4): DVKVTQSSRYLVKRTGEKVFLECVQDMDHENMFWYRQDPGLGLRLIYFSYDVKMKEKGDIPEGYSVSREKKERFSLILESASTNQTSMYLCACRSLGSEKLFFGSGTQLSVL.

This clone appeared a single time. The chain has TRBV9 and TRBJ2-3; D assignment may be TRBD1 or TRBD2 (6 bases each). V was cut by 4 bases and J by 6 bases, with 18 bases left in between. The CDR3 is made up of 15 amino acids. Per the germline V gene, CDR1 is SGDLS and CDR2 is YYNGEE. The CDR3 loop is CASSWGAYPKDTQYF. The CDR3 DNA reads as TGTGCCAGCAGCTGGGGGGCCTACCCTAAGGATACGCAGTATTTT. Using reference TRBV9 and TRBJ2-3 for the parts outside the CDR3, the full variable domain is DSGVTQTPKHLITATGQRVTLRCSPRSGDLSVYWYQQSLDQGLQFLIQYYNGEERAKGNILERFSAQQFPDLHSELNLSSLELGDSALYFCASSWGAYPKDTQYFGPGTRLTVL.

The V call is TRBV7-9, the J call TRBJ1-6; a possible D gene is TRBD1 (5 bases). Germline V gives CDR1 SEHNR, CDR2 FQNEAQ (reference sequence). Trimming shortened V by 1 base and J by 7 bases, and 8 bases separated the two germline ends. This CDR3 is built from 14 residues. The CDR3 coding sequence is TGTGCCAGCAGCTTAGTTCAGGGCAATTCACCCCTCCACTTT. Protein product: CASSLVQGNSPLHF.

The chain links TRBV19 to TRBJ1-5; 9 nucleotides line up with TRBD1. The V and J ends lost 7 bases and 4 bases, in that order; junction bases with no gene match: 8. CDR1 LNHDA and CDR2 SQIVND come from the germline V gene (reference sequence). This CDR3 is 15 amino acids long. CDR3: CASTTTGGFNQPQHF. CDR3 nucleotides: TGTGCCAGTACTACGACAGGGGGGTTTAATCAGCCCCAGCATTTT.

The chain uses TRBV7-3 and TRBJ2-1, with 7 bases aligning to TRBD1. V lost 5 bases and J lost 3; bases outside the gene matches: 1. In germline, CDR1 is SGHTA, CDR2 FQGTGA. This CDR3 is 13 amino acids long. Here the CDR3 reads CASSGDSYNEQFF. The CDR3 DNA is TGTGCCAGCAGCGGGGACAGCTACAATGAGCAGTTCTTC.

The chain couples TRBV6-5 to TRBJ2-3, with D possibly matching TRBD2 (7 bases). This CDR3 region has 13 residues. The V end was cut by 7 bases, the J end by 1 base, with 9 bases between. From germline, CDR1 is MNHEY and CDR2 SVGAGI. In DNA, the CDR3 is TGTGCCAGCAAGGGGGGGGGCACAGATACGCAGTATTTT. Translation gives CASKGGGTDTQYF.

The V and J genes are TRBV7-2 and TRBJ2-2; no clear D gene. CDR1 and CDR2 from the germline V gene are SGHTA and FQGNSA. The CDR3 length is 14 residues. V lost 5 bases to trimming and J lost 2 bases, with 9 bases between them. This CDR3 is CASSLALNTGELFF. DNA for the CDR3: TGTGCCAGCAGCCTGGCCCTAAACACCGGGGAGCTGTTTTTT.